These 13 T cell receptor beta chains were all obtained from the same sample, sequenced in a study of T cell repertoires in cytomegalovirus infection (dated 2019 in TCRdb). The data were produced on an Illumina HiSeq 1500. TCRdb reprocessed the public reads (quality trimming at Q25 with fastp, clone calling with MiXCR) and kept in-frame beta chains. Every entry covers one CDR3 protein and lists the most common genes and DNA from its rows. The sample table records roughly 87,000 distinct CDR3 sequences; 25% to 30% of these occur just once. The top ten clones comprise about 72% of the sample. Their antigen targets remain unknown. What this sample's treatment or condition label stands for: in vitro stimulation with specific CMV peptide epitopes to enrich CMV-specific T cells. The input for sequencing was CD8+ T cells from cultured PBMCs, taken from culture after CMV antigen stimulation. These receptors originate from a human donor in good health (CMV status not recorded). Some clones in this sample may be carry-over from other donors' samples.

The gene calls are TRBV19 and TRBJ1-1, with 9 nucleotides matching TRBD1. This CDR3 is built from 14 residues. The junction had 6 bases not matched to a gene; V was cut back by 5 bases and J by 5 bases. Germline-derived CDR1 and CDR2 are LNHDA and SQIVND (reference sequence). CDR3 loop: CASSADRGGTEAFF. The CDR3 coding sequence is TGTGCCAGTAGTGCTGACAGGGGGGGAACTGAAGCTTTCTTT.

This rearrangement joins TRBV25-1 to TRBJ1-2; no clear D gene. The germline V gene has CDR1 MGHDK and CDR2 SYGVNS. This CDR3 is built from 15 residues. V lost 0 bases to trimming and J lost 7 bases, with 15 bases between them. In nucleotides, the CDR3 is TGTGCCAGCAGTGAATATGTGGCGGAATCCGGTGGCTACACCTTC. It codes for CASSEYVAESGGYTF.

The chain joins TRBV5-6 to TRBJ2-7; no reliable D call. V was pared by 1 base and J by 6 bases, with 8 bases between. From germline, CDR1 is SGHDT and CDR2 YYEEEE. The CDR3 sequence is 12 residues long. The CDR3 DNA reads TGTGCCAGCAGCTTGCCCGAAGCCGAGCAGTACTTC. It is translated as CASSLPEAEQYF.

The rearrangement joins TRBV7-6 to TRBJ1-2; D unresolved. The CDR3 is 12 residues long. Germline V gene sequence: CDR1 SGHVS, CDR2 FNYEAQ. The V end was cut by 3 bases, the J end by 10 bases, with 12 bases between. The CDR3 coding sequence is TGTGCCAGCAGCTTGGACCGAAGTGACTACACCTTC. Protein: CASSLDRSDYTF.

The genes are TRBV12-3 or TRBV12-4 and TRBJ2-5; possible D gene TRBD1, 5 bases. The CDR3 loop spans 15 amino acids. V was pared by 1 base and J by 5 bases, with 14 bases between. Here the CDR3 reads CASSLVGQGNETQYF. CDR3 bases: TGTGCCAGCAGTTTAGTGGGGCAGGGAAATGAGACCCAGTACTTC.

This clonotype was picked up a small number of times. The J gene is TRBJ2-2, the V gene TRBV12-3 or TRBV12-4; tentatively, D is TRBD2 (6 bases). This CDR3 region has 14 residues. Trimming cost V 3 bases and J 6 bases, with 11 bases left between them. As DNA, the CDR3 is TGTGCCAGCAGTTTTGCCAGGGAGGCCGGGGAGCTGTTTTTT. Translating it yields CASSFAREAGELFF.

This clonotype was counted a few times. The chain uses TRBV7-9 and TRBJ1-1; D perhaps matches TRBD1 (6 bases). This CDR3 comprises 12 residues. Trimming cost V 6 bases and J 8 bases, with 13 bases left between them. Germline CDR1 and CDR2: SEHNR and FQNEAQ (reference sequence). The CDR3 loop is CASRTRDMEAFF. In DNA form, the CDR3 reads TGTGCCAGCAGGACCCGGGACATGGAAGCTTTCTTT.

The rearrangement joins TRBV11-2 to TRBJ2-5, with TRBD2 as a possible D gene (5 bases). CDR1 and CDR2 (germline): SGHAT, FQNNGV. This CDR3 comprises 13 residues. The ends were cut back, 5 bases at V and 5 bases at J, with 12 bases in the middle. CDR3: CASSPAGGETQYF. The DNA of the CDR3 is TGTGCCAGCAGCCCGGCAGGCGGGGAGACCCAGTACTTC.

The rearrangement links TRBV7-8 to TRBJ1-5; 10 positions match TRBD1. Trimming at V came to 1 base and at J to 2 bases, leaving 2 bases not matched to a gene. CDR1 and CDR2 from the germline V gene are SGHVS and FQNEAQ. The CDR3 has 16 amino acids. CDR3 nucleotides: TGTGCCAGCAGCTTAGGGACAGGGGGTGGCAATCAGCCCCAGCATTTT. As protein: CASSLGTGGGNQPQHF.

This clonotype appeared many times. The rearrangement joins TRBV12-3 or TRBV12-4 to TRBJ1-5; 8 positions agree with TRBD1. The trim removed 6 bases at V and 3 bases at J, leaving 10 bases unmatched. The CDR3 contains 16 residues. The CDR3 DNA reads TGTGCCAGCAGGGAGAGGACAGGGCCTAACAATCAGCCCCAGCATTTT. Amino acid sequence: CASRERTGPNNQPQHF.

V gene TRBV29-1 combines with J gene TRBJ2-7; TRBD1 might be the D (6 bases). The length of the CDR3 is 11 residues. CDR1 is SQVTM, CDR2 ANQGSEA, per germline. V was pared by 7 bases and J by 7 bases, with 14 bases between. The CDR3: CSAGQPLEQYF. The DNA for the CDR3 is TGCAGCGCCGGACAGCCCTTGGAGCAGTACTTC.

The chain joins TRBV4-1 to TRBJ2-5; tentative D call: TRBD1 (5 bases). This CDR3 region has 13 residues. V lost 1 base and J 5 bases, leaving 8 bases between the germline ends. The germline CDR1 and CDR2 sequences are MGHRA and YSYEKL. The CDR3 nucleotides read TGCGCCAGCAGCCAAGTCGCAGGGGAGACCCAGTACTTC. Its translation is CASSQVAGETQYF.

Only a few counts were recorded for this clonotype. The chain carries TRBV20-1 and TRBJ1-2; D is unresolved. Germline V gene sequence: CDR1 DFQATT, CDR2 SNEGSKA (reference sequence). The CDR3 length is 17 residues. The germline V and J ends were trimmed by 0 bases and 2 bases, with 19 bases remaining between them. In nucleotides, the CDR3 is TGCAGTGCTAGAGATAGTCTCGCGACTTCACGGAACTATGGCTACACCTTC. It is translated as CSARDSLATSRNYGYTF.